This T cell receptor beta chain was sequenced for a study of T cell responses to AZD1222 COVID-19 vaccine. Study results and caveats: In the spike-specific TCR repertoire, nearly half reportedly target unmutated variant regions. Clonal diversity was possibly underestimated, and white British individuals and females predominated among donors.

With regard to this clone: Its antigen is still unknown.

The method was immunoSEQ multiplex PCR; TCRdb's version includes in-frame clones alone and lacks a portion of them. The sample yields tens of thousands of clones, 75% to 90% seen once. V gave up 8 bases and J gave up 0 bases; unmatched junction bases: 4. Germline CDR1 and CDR2: MNHEY and SMNVEV (reference sequence). The CDR3 length is 13 residues. The chain employs TRBV27 and TRBJ2-7; 7 bases align to TRBD2. The starting material was peripheral blood, obtained on day 0 of AZD1222 vaccination. This TCR came from an adult in good health. The DNA of the CDR3 is TGTGCCAGCGCCCGGGACTACTCCTACGAGCAGTACTTC. Translated, it gives CASARDYSYEQYF.